These 7 T cell receptor beta chains were sequenced from one sample in a study of T cell changes during pregnancy in multiple sclerosis. Assay: immunoSEQ multiplex PCR; the TCRdb copy retains only in-frame clones and omits some. Seen here are 60,000 to 70,000 clones, approximately 93% observed once, and the top ten hold over 1.1%. Sequencing used peripheral blood, obtained in the second trimester of pregnancy. The origin of the receptors is a female donor with multiple sclerosis, enrolled in a pregnancy study.

The chain employs TRBV10-2 and TRBJ2-1; TRBD2 aligns across 14 bases. Per germline, CDR1 WSHSY and CDR2 SAAADI. The J segment lost 5 bases and the V segment lost 7 bases, leaving 4 bases of the junction unmatched. The CDR3 is 15 residues long. This chain's CDR3 is CASTSGLAGDNEQFF. CDR3 nucleotide sequence: TGCGCCAGCACCTCGGGACTAGCGGGGGACAATGAGCAGTTCTTC.

DNA of the CDR3: TGTGCCAGCAGTTTATCGGGGGGAAACTATGGCTACACCTTC. Protein product: CASSLSGGNYGYTF. The rearrangement links TRBV27 to TRBJ1-2; possibly TRBD1 for D (5 bases). Germline values: CDR1 MNHEY, CDR2 SMNVEV (reference sequence). Deletions cut 0 bases from V and 2 bases from J, with 7 bases between. The CDR3 runs 14 residues.

The chain uses TRBV18 and TRBJ1-1; TRBD1 matches 9 bases. The CDR3 totals 15 residues. With 3 bases clipped from V and 5 bases from J, the junction kept 7 bases outside the gene matches. The germline V gene has CDR1 KGHSH and CDR2 LQKENI. CDR3 sequence reads: CASSPGQGIETEAFF. In DNA form, the CDR3 reads TGTGCCAGCTCACCGGGACAGGGCATAGAAACTGAAGCTTTCTTT. The full variable domain, in which reference TRBV18 and TRBJ1-1 provide the parts outside the CDR3, is NAGVMQNPRHLVRRRGQEARLRCSPMKGHSHVYWYRQLPEEGLKFMVYLQKENIIDESGMPKERFSAEFPKEGPSILRIQQVVRGDSAAYFCASSPGQGIETEAFFGQGTRLTVV.

The V gene is TRBV9, the J gene TRBJ2-1, with D tentatively TRBD2 (6 bases). Trimming removed 0 bases at V and 6 bases at J, with 13 bases between. Germline CDR1 is SGDLS and CDR2 is YYNGEE. The CDR3 totals 15 residues. CDR3 nucleotide sequence: TGTGCCAGCAGCGTAGTGGGCGGGACGAGCAATGAGCAGTTCTTC. It translates to CASSVVGGTSNEQFF.

The gene calls are TRBV25-1 and TRBJ1-4, with 8 positions matching TRBD1. This CDR3 is 15 amino acids long. Germline-derived CDR1 and CDR2 are MGHDK and SYGVNS. Germline trimming cut 3 bases from V and 7 bases from J; bases unmatched to any gene: 7. CDR3 amino acids: CASSDPGQGLEKLFF. CDR3 DNA sequence: TGTGCCAGCAGTGATCCCGGACAGGGACTTGAAAAACTGTTTTTT.

This sequence joins TRBV19 and TRBJ1-5; D remains unclear. Germline CDR1 LNHDA, CDR2 SQIVND (reference sequence). The CDR3 has 12 amino acids. The V and J ends lost 3 bases and 7 bases respectively, with 7 bases between them. CDR3 coding DNA: TGTGCCAGTAGTATTCAATCCCAGCCCCAGCATTTT. Translation gives CASSIQSQPQHF.

Only one count was recorded for this clone. The V call is TRBV2, the J call TRBJ2-7; the D gene is possibly TRBD1 (5 bases). CDR1 is SNHLY, CDR2 FYNNEI, per germline. This CDR3 is built from 13 residues. V lost 3 bases and J lost 4, with 10 bases in between. The CDR3 DNA reads as TGTGCCAGCAGTGATCACAGGATTTACGAGCAGTACTTC. As protein: CASSDHRIYEQYF.